Included here is one TCR beta chain sequence, with context. Its antigen is unknown. The sample originates from a study of cytomegalovirus exposure and HLA in healthy donors. It was with 60 Vbeta and 13 Jbeta primers that the PCR ran. Using immunoSEQ multiplex PCR, the repertoire was profiled, and TCRdb retains in-frame clones only, with some absent. In the table there are 140,000 to 150,000 clones, roughly 70% of which are singletons. Germline lookup yields CDR1 LNHNV and CDR2 YYDKDF (reference sequence). Trimming shortened V by 3 bases and J by 5 bases, and 19 bases separated the two germline ends. The CDR3 contains 17 residues. The study's findings and limits: Reports state that TCR beta sequences accurately predicted most subjects' HLA-A and HLA-B alleles.

The clonotype comes from a man aged 25-45 years in good health and CMV-seronegative. The chain carries TRBV15 and TRBJ1-4, with D hard to call. Sequencing used PBMCs. The CDR3 region is CATSRGLTAELNEKLFF. The CDR3 bases are TGTGCCACCAGCAGGGGCCTTACAGCGGAGCTAAATGAAAAACTGTTTTTT. Based on the CDR3 plus reference TRBV15 and TRBJ1-4, the full variable domain is DAMVIQNPRYQVTQFGKPVTLSCSQTLNHNVMYWYQQKSSQAPKLLFHYYDKDFNNEADTPDNFQSRRPNTSFCFLDIRSPGLGDTAMYLCATSRGLTAELNEKLFFGSGTQLSVL.